A selection of T cell receptor beta chains follows, all from one sample in a study of blood T cell repertoires in COVID-19. The assay was immunoSEQ multiplex PCR, and TCRdb's table has in-frame clones only and misses some. The table records about 170,000 clones, more than 70% of them present only once. The sample consisted of peripheral blood. The receptor source for this set is a woman of 80 years or more with active or convalescent COVID-19. Both conserved end residues are part of each CDR3. The order of the fields is CDR3 DNA, CDR3 protein, V gene, clone size, J gene, D gene. A D gene is named only where the DNA matches it firmly. Clone size is given for some rows only: seen once, a few or many times, or a class if the clone is expanded.

cdr3_nt: TGTGCCAGCTCACCTCCAGGCCTCGGTGCCTACAATGAGCAGTTCTTC
cdr3_aa: CASSPPGLGAYNEQFF
v_call: TRBV18
clone_size: .
j_call: TRBJ2-1
d_call: .

cdr3_nt: TGTGCCAGTAGTCAATGGGGGACTAGCGGAGACCGCTACAATGAGCAGTTCTTC
cdr3_aa: CASSQWGTSGDRYNEQFF
v_call: TRBV19
clone_size: .
j_call: TRBJ2-1
d_call: TRBD2

cdr3_nt: TGTGCCAGCAGTTCCAACAGGGGGCGCTGGATCGCTGAAGCTTTCTTT
cdr3_aa: CASSSNRGRWIAEAFF
v_call: TRBV27
clone_size: once
j_call: TRBJ1-1
d_call: TRBD1

cdr3_nt: TGTGCCAGCAGCTTGGTCACGGTCATGAACACTGAAGCTTTCTTT
cdr3_aa: CASSLVTVMNTEAFF
v_call: TRBV5-4
clone_size: .
j_call: TRBJ1-1
d_call: .

cdr3_nt: TGTGCCAGCAGCCTGCGGGACAGGGGGGCTTCACCCCTCCACTTT
cdr3_aa: CASSLRDRGASPLHF
v_call: TRBV3-1/TRBV3-2
clone_size: .
j_call: TRBJ1-6
d_call: TRBD1

cdr3_nt: TGCGCCAGCAGCACCCAGGGGGCGGAAGATGAGCAGTTCTTC
cdr3_aa: CASSTQGAEDEQFF
v_call: TRBV5-1
clone_size: .
j_call: TRBJ2-1
d_call: TRBD1

cdr3_nt: TGTGCCAGCGGGGAGGGGGGCTATAATGAAAAACTGTTTTTT
cdr3_aa: CASGEGGYNEKLFF
v_call: TRBV3-1/TRBV3-2
clone_size: .
j_call: TRBJ1-4
d_call: .

cdr3_nt: TGTGCCAGCAGTTATGACGCGACAGGGGGCTACACCTTC
cdr3_aa: CASSYDATGGYTF
v_call: TRBV12-3/TRBV12-4
clone_size: .
j_call: TRBJ1-2
d_call: TRBD1

cdr3_nt: TGTGCCAGCAGTGCAGCGGCCGGGGGGGGTACAGATACGCAGTATTTT
cdr3_aa: CASSAAAGGGTDTQYF
v_call: TRBV6-1
clone_size: .
j_call: TRBJ2-3
d_call: TRBD2

cdr3_nt: TGTGCCAGCTCACCATGGGGACTAGTTCAAGAGACCCAGTACTTC
cdr3_aa: CASSPWGLVQETQYF
v_call: TRBV18
clone_size: .
j_call: TRBJ2-5
d_call: TRBD2

cdr3_nt: TGCGCCAGCAGCGGGGGGACTAGCGGGAGCAATGAGCAGTTCTTC
cdr3_aa: CASSGGTSGSNEQFF
v_call: TRBV5-1
clone_size: .
j_call: TRBJ2-1
d_call: TRBD2

cdr3_nt: TGTGCCAGCAGCGTAGCTTCAGGGGAGATGTCCAAAAACATTCAGTACTTC
cdr3_aa: CASSVASGEMSKNIQYF
v_call: TRBV9
clone_size: .
j_call: TRBJ2-4
d_call: .

cdr3_nt: TGTGCCAGTAGTACCGGTCCGAACACCGGGGAGCTGTTTTTT
cdr3_aa: CASSTGPNTGELFF
v_call: TRBV19
clone_size: .
j_call: TRBJ2-2
d_call: .

cdr3_nt: TGTGCCAGCAGTGCGCGAAAGGACAGGGGGAATCAGCCCCAGCATTTT
cdr3_aa: CASSARKDRGNQPQHF
v_call: TRBV6-1
clone_size: .
j_call: TRBJ1-5
d_call: TRBD1

cdr3_nt: TGTGCCACTTCGATCTTCGAGGGCGGGACAGATACGCAGTATTTT
cdr3_aa: CATSIFEGGTDTQYF
v_call: TRBV2
clone_size: few
j_call: TRBJ2-3
d_call: .

cdr3_nt: TGTGCCAGCAGCCAAGATATAGGGGGCTCCTATGGCTACACCTTC
cdr3_aa: CASSQDIGGSYGYTF
v_call: TRBV14
clone_size: .
j_call: TRBJ1-2
d_call: TRBD1

cdr3_nt: TGTGCCAGTAGTATGTTTTGGGGCTCTAACTATGGCTACACCTTC
cdr3_aa: CASSMFWGSNYGYTF
v_call: TRBV19
clone_size: .
j_call: TRBJ1-2
d_call: .

cdr3_nt: TGTGCCTGGAGCGGAGGGACGGAAAGATCCTACGAGCAGTACTTC
cdr3_aa: CAWSGGTERSYEQYF
v_call: TRBV30
clone_size: .
j_call: TRBJ2-7
d_call: .

cdr3_nt: TGTGCCAGCAGCGTCAGGGGGCAACAGCCCCAGCATTTT
cdr3_aa: CASSVRGQQPQHF
v_call: TRBV7-2
clone_size: .
j_call: TRBJ1-5
d_call: TRBD1

cdr3_nt: TGTGCCAGCAGCGCGCTAGGACAGGGGGCATTAGCTTTCTTT
cdr3_aa: CASSALGQGALAFF
v_call: TRBV9
clone_size: .
j_call: TRBJ1-1
d_call: TRBD1

cdr3_nt: TGTGCCAGCAGCCAGCGAGGAACAGGGGGTTACTCTGGGGCCAACGTCCTGACTTTC
cdr3_aa: CASSQRGTGGYSGANVLTF
v_call: TRBV14
clone_size: .
j_call: TRBJ2-6
d_call: TRBD1

cdr3_nt: TGTGCCAGCAGCAGACTAGCGGGAGGGGAGACCCAGTACTTC
cdr3_aa: CASSRLAGGETQYF
v_call: TRBV5-4
clone_size: .
j_call: TRBJ2-5
d_call: TRBD2

cdr3_nt: TGTGCCAGCAGCATCTCTAGCGGGATCCTAGAGACCCAGTACTTC
cdr3_aa: CASSISSGILETQYF
v_call: TRBV9
clone_size: .
j_call: TRBJ2-5
d_call: TRBD2

cdr3_nt: TGTGCCAGCAGACCAGGAGGGGGGGTAGAACGGGAAAAACTGTTTTTT
cdr3_aa: CASRPGGGVEREKLFF
v_call: TRBV7-9
clone_size: .
j_call: TRBJ1-4
d_call: .

cdr3_nt: TGTGCCATCAGTGAGAAGGGGGATAAAGCTTTCTTT
cdr3_aa: CAISEKGDKAFF
v_call: TRBV10-3
clone_size: .
j_call: TRBJ1-1
d_call: .

cdr3_nt: TGTGCCAGCAGTTACTCCCCAGGGCAAACTGAAGCTTTCTTT
cdr3_aa: CASSYSPGQTEAFF
v_call: TRBV6-5
clone_size: .
j_call: TRBJ1-1
d_call: .

cdr3_nt: TGTGCCAGCAGCCAGTCCGGGACAGGGGTGGGGGGTGGTCAGCCCCAGCATTTT
cdr3_aa: CASSQSGTGVGGGQPQHF
v_call: TRBV3-1/TRBV3-2
clone_size: .
j_call: TRBJ1-5
d_call: TRBD1

cdr3_nt: TGTGCCAGCAGTCCGACGGCGTCCAGCGTGTACGAGCAGTACTTC
cdr3_aa: CASSPTASSVYEQYF
v_call: TRBV7-3
clone_size: .
j_call: TRBJ2-7
d_call: .

cdr3_nt: TGCGCCAGCAGGGGGAGGGGTTCGAATGAAAAACTGTTTTTT
cdr3_aa: CASRGRGSNEKLFF
v_call: TRBV5-1
clone_size: few
j_call: TRBJ1-4
d_call: .

cdr3_nt: TGTGCCACCAGCAGAGAGGAGCGGGACTGGTACGAGCAGTACTTC
cdr3_aa: CATSREERDWYEQYF
v_call: TRBV15
clone_size: .
j_call: TRBJ2-7
d_call: TRBD2

cdr3_nt: TGTGCCAGCAGCTCTCGACGGGACAGGGGGGCGTACAATGAGCAGTTCTTC
cdr3_aa: CASSSRRDRGAYNEQFF
v_call: TRBV13
clone_size: .
j_call: TRBJ2-1
d_call: TRBD1

cdr3_nt: TGTGCCAGCAGCTCGACAGGGGTTCCCACCCATGAGCAGTTCTTC
cdr3_aa: CASSSTGVPTHEQFF
v_call: TRBV5-6
clone_size: .
j_call: TRBJ2-1
d_call: TRBD1

cdr3_nt: TGCGCCAGCAGTGAGTCGCTTGGCAGGGAAGAGACCCAGTACTTC
cdr3_aa: CASSESLGREETQYF
v_call: TRBV10-1
clone_size: .
j_call: TRBJ2-5
d_call: .

cdr3_nt: TGTGCCAGCTCACCGTCTAGCGGGAGCGGCGAGCAGTACTTC
cdr3_aa: CASSPSSGSGEQYF
v_call: TRBV18
clone_size: .
j_call: TRBJ2-7
d_call: TRBD2

cdr3_nt: TGTGCCAGCAGTTTAAACAGGGACAATGAGCAGTTCTTC
cdr3_aa: CASSLNRDNEQFF
v_call: TRBV28
clone_size: .
j_call: TRBJ2-1
d_call: .

cdr3_nt: TGCAGCGGATCGACAGCACAAGAGACCCAGTACTTC
cdr3_aa: CSGSTAQETQYF
v_call: TRBV29-1
clone_size: once
j_call: TRBJ2-5
d_call: .

cdr3_nt: TGTGCCAGTAGTATAAAGACTAGCGGGAGTCCTTCAGAGCAGTACTTC
cdr3_aa: CASSIKTSGSPSEQYF
v_call: TRBV19
clone_size: .
j_call: TRBJ2-7
d_call: TRBD2

cdr3_nt: TGTGCCTGGAGTGGACAGAATTCCTATGGCTACACCTTC
cdr3_aa: CAWSGQNSYGYTF
v_call: TRBV30
clone_size: .
j_call: TRBJ1-2
d_call: .

cdr3_nt: TGCGCCAGCAGCCTGGCACTAGCGGGAATTAATGAGCAGTTCTTC
cdr3_aa: CASSLALAGINEQFF
v_call: TRBV5-1
clone_size: .
j_call: TRBJ2-1
d_call: TRBD2

cdr3_nt: TGTGCCAGCAGTATAGGGACAGGGGTCGGAAACACCATATATTTT
cdr3_aa: CASSIGTGVGNTIYF
v_call: TRBV2
clone_size: once
j_call: TRBJ1-3
d_call: TRBD1

cdr3_nt: TGTGCCTCAGGGGTCTCCTACGAGCAGTACTTC
cdr3_aa: CASGVSYEQYF
v_call: TRBV28
clone_size: .
j_call: TRBJ2-7
d_call: .

cdr3_nt: TGTGCCAGCACTAGTACGACCCAAGAGACCCAGTACTTC
cdr3_aa: CASTSTTQETQYF
v_call: TRBV6-5
clone_size: .
j_call: TRBJ2-5
d_call: .

cdr3_nt: TGTGCCAGCAGCTTGGGGGCCGAAACAGATACGCAGTATTTT
cdr3_aa: CASSLGAETDTQYF
v_call: TRBV11-3
clone_size: .
j_call: TRBJ2-3
d_call: .

cdr3_nt: TGCGCCAGCAGCTTGAAGGAGAAGTCCGGTGGCTACACCTTC
cdr3_aa: CASSLKEKSGGYTF
v_call: TRBV5-1
clone_size: .
j_call: TRBJ1-2
d_call: .

cdr3_nt: TGTGCCAGCAGCGTAGTCCCCCCAGTGGCGGGCTATGGCTACACCTTC
cdr3_aa: CASSVVPPVAGYGYTF
v_call: TRBV9
clone_size: .
j_call: TRBJ1-2
d_call: .

cdr3_nt: TGTGCCAGTACGGGAAGACAGGGGTCCTCTGGCTACACCTTC
cdr3_aa: CASTGRQGSSGYTF
v_call: TRBV19
clone_size: .
j_call: TRBJ1-2
d_call: TRBD1

cdr3_nt: TGTGCCAGCAGCGTAATTACAGGGGCAGTGGGATCACCCCTCCACTTT
cdr3_aa: CASSVITGAVGSPLHF
v_call: TRBV27
clone_size: .
j_call: TRBJ1-6
d_call: TRBD1

cdr3_nt: TGTGCCAGCAGCGTAGAGGCCGGTGGCGGGGGCTCCCAAGAGACCCAGTACTTC
cdr3_aa: CASSVEAGGGGSQETQYF
v_call: TRBV9
clone_size: .
j_call: TRBJ2-5
d_call: .

cdr3_nt: TGTGCCAGCAGCGTTTCGCCGGACAGGGGTTACCAGCCCCAGCATTTT
cdr3_aa: CASSVSPDRGYQPQHF
v_call: TRBV9
clone_size: few
j_call: TRBJ1-5
d_call: TRBD1

cdr3_nt: TGCAGTGCTAGTAAGGCGGGAGAAGGGACAGATACGCAGTATTTT
cdr3_aa: CSASKAGEGTDTQYF
v_call: TRBV20-1
clone_size: .
j_call: TRBJ2-3
d_call: TRBD2

cdr3_nt: TGTGCCAGCTCACCGCCGACAGGGGGACTCCAAGAGACCCAGTACTTC
cdr3_aa: CASSPPTGGLQETQYF
v_call: TRBV18
clone_size: .
j_call: TRBJ2-5
d_call: TRBD1

cdr3_nt: TGCGCCAGCAGCCCCGAGCTAGGAAGAGGTGGCACAGATACGCAGTATTTT
cdr3_aa: CASSPELGRGGTDTQYF
v_call: TRBV5-1
clone_size: .
j_call: TRBJ2-3
d_call: .

cdr3_nt: TGTGCCAGCAGCCCGAGGACAGGGGAAAGTTTTGAAAAACTGTTTTTT
cdr3_aa: CASSPRTGESFEKLFF
v_call: TRBV5-4
clone_size: .
j_call: TRBJ1-4
d_call: TRBD1